Below, 24 T cell receptor beta chains from the same sample are listed, as sequenced in a study of CD8 T cells in ankylosing spondylitis. MiXCR, run by TCRdb on the 5' RACE reads, gives a single entry per CDR3 protein. The data hold 300,000 to 400,000 distinct CDR3 sequences, with 20% to 25% observed a single time. Material for sequencing was blood, either unsorted or a sorted T cell fraction (not recorded which). These receptors were obtained from a male donor with ankylosing spondylitis or in good health (not recorded which).

This clonotype was found a few times. V usage is TRBV5-6 and J usage is TRBJ2-5; D gene unclear. Germline CDR1 and CDR2: SGHDT and YYEEEE. The CDR3 extends over 13 amino acids. V lost 0 bases to trimming and J lost 5 bases, with 8 bases between them. The CDR3 DNA reads TGTGCCAGCAGCTTGGGCAACCGGGAGACCCAGTACTTC. Residues: CASSLGNRETQYF.

This clonotype came up many times. The J gene is TRBJ2-2, the V gene TRBV12-3 or TRBV12-4; D is uncertain. The CDR3 runs to 15 residues. Deletions cut 5 bases from V and 6 bases from J, with 16 bases between. The CDR3 loop is CASSPKPTESGELFF. The DNA for the CDR3 is TGTGCCAGCAGTCCCAAACCGACCGAGTCCGGGGAGCTGTTTTTT.

This clonotype was observed a handful of times. V usage is TRBV12-3 or TRBV12-4 and J usage is TRBJ1-1, with a weak D call TRBD1 (5 bases). This CDR3 contains 11 residues. V was clipped by 6 bases and J by 7 bases, with 9 bases between them. This CDR3 is CASSTTVEAFF. The CDR3 nucleotides are TGTGCCAGCAGCACGACAGTTGAAGCTTTCTTT.

A few counts support this clonotype. The gene calls are TRBV20-1 and TRBJ2-5; the D is unclear. CDR3 length equals 14 residues. The germline V gene encodes CDR1 DFQATT and CDR2 SNEGSKA (reference sequence). V lost 0 bases to trimming and J lost 5 bases, with 13 bases between them. CDR3 sequence (DNA): TGCAGTGCTAGAGATGGAGTGGTTTGGGAGACCCAGTACTTC. Residues: CSARDGVVWETQYF.

The chain employs TRBV7-6 and TRBJ1-5; D may be TRBD1 (5 bases). Trimming stripped 5 bases from V and 4 bases from J, with 15 bases between. The germline V gene encodes CDR1 SGHVS and CDR2 FNYEAQ. This CDR3 is built from 15 residues. CDR3 sequence reads: CASSLQASENQPQHF. The DNA for the CDR3 is TGTGCCAGCAGCCTACAGGCAAGCGAGAATCAGCCCCAGCATTTT.

The V and J genes are TRBV12-3 or TRBV12-4 and TRBJ2-3; 7 bases are shared with TRBD1. V shed 4 bases and J 4 bases; nucleotides not matched to a gene: 8. The CDR3 is made up of 15 amino acids. The CDR3: CASSYQGVVPDTQYF. DNA for the CDR3: TGTGCCAGCAGTTACCAGGGGGTGGTTCCAGATACGCAGTATTTT.

This clonotype was found many times. The V gene is TRBV12-3 or TRBV12-4, the J gene TRBJ2-5; D call uncertain. The ends were cut back, 3 bases at V and 5 bases at J, with 7 bases in the middle. The CDR3 totals 12 residues. Here the CDR3 DNA reads TGTGCCAGCAGTTTGGAGTCGGAGACCCAGTACTTC. Protein sequence: CASSLESETQYF.

There are many counts of this clonotype. The J gene is TRBJ2-1, the V gene TRBV27; unclear D gene. This CDR3 spans 12 amino acids. Germline-derived CDR1 and CDR2 are MNHEY and SMNVEV (reference sequence). With 3 bases removed from V and 6 bases from J, the gap between germline ends came to 6 bases. The CDR3 DNA reads TGTGCCAGCAGTTTGCCAAGCAATGAGCAGTTCTTC. This encodes CASSLPSNEQFF.

The rearrangement joins TRBV4-1 to TRBJ2-2; 9 bases map to TRBD1. J gave up 1 base and V 1 base, and 1 base lay outside the gene matches. In germline, CDR1 is MGHRA, CDR2 YSYEKL. The CDR3 has 16 residues. This chain's CDR3 is CASSQVDRGNTGELFF. The CDR3 bases are TGCGCCAGCAGCCAAGTGGACAGGGGGAACACCGGGGAGCTGTTTTTT.

This chain uses TRBV2 with TRBJ2-1; no firm D call. Per germline, CDR1 SNHLY and CDR2 FYNNEI. This CDR3 region has 14 residues. V was pared by 2 bases and J by 6 bases, with 11 bases between. The CDR3 is CASSEPSYLNEQFF. The DNA for the CDR3 is TGTGCCAGCAGTGAACCCAGTTATCTCAATGAGCAGTTCTTC.

This clonotype was found a few times. CDR3: CASSSTANTEAFF. DNA for the CDR3: TGCGCCAGCAGCTCGACGGCGAACACTGAAGCTTTCTTT. The chain employs TRBV5-1 and TRBJ1-1; D is unclear. The CDR3 sequence is 13 residues long. Trimming removed 3 bases from V and 1 base from J, with 7 bases in between. Per germline, CDR1 SGHRS and CDR2 YFSETQ.

This clonotype has only a few counts. The gene calls are TRBV7-9 and TRBJ2-7; weak D call: TRBD2 (6 bases). Germline CDR1 reads SEHNR; CDR2 reads FQNEAQ (reference sequence). V lost 6 bases, J lost 3 bases, and 12 bases lay in between. The CDR3 extends over 13 amino acids. The CDR3 sequence is CASRNGGDYEQYF. CDR3 nucleotides: TGTGCCAGCAGAAACGGCGGGGACTACGAGCAGTACTTC.

The V and J genes are TRBV7-9 and TRBJ2-5; 7 bases map to TRBD1. The CDR3 has 17 residues. V lost 0 bases and J lost 5; bases outside the gene matches: 12. The V gene's germline CDR1 is SEHNR and CDR2 FQNEAQ (reference sequence). CDR3 nucleotide sequence: TGTGCCAGCAGCTTAGCGGCCCAGGGGGACCTTGGCGAGACCCAGTACTTC. Its protein product is CASSLAAQGDLGETQYF.

This clonotype has a handful of counts. Here the CDR3 DNA reads TGTGCCAGCAGCTCACCAAAGACTAGCGGGGGGGAAGGAGATACGCAGTATTTT. Protein: CASSSPKTSGGEGDTQYF. The chain combines TRBV7-8 with TRBJ2-3, with 14 bases lining up with TRBD2. CDR1 and CDR2 (germline): SGHVS, FQNEAQ. The CDR3 has 18 amino acids. V gave up 4 bases and J gave up 5 bases; unmatched junction bases: 11.

This clonotype was seen more than once but under ten times. The J gene is TRBJ2-5, the V gene TRBV29-1; possibly TRBD2 for D (6 bases). The V and J ends lost 7 bases and 3 bases respectively, with 12 bases between them. The CDR3 has 12 residues. Germline lookup yields CDR1 SQVTM and CDR2 ANQGSEA. The DNA for the CDR3 is TGCAGCGCAAACGGGGGAAAAGAGACCCAGTACTTC. It is translated as CSANGGKETQYF.

V and J are TRBV20-1 and TRBJ1-2, with TRBD1 matching over 8 bases. There are 15 residues in the CDR3. In germline, CDR1 is DFQATT, CDR2 SNEGSKA (reference sequence). Trimming at V came to 1 base and at J to 2 bases, leaving 6 bases not matched to a gene. CDR3 nucleotide sequence: TGCAGTGCTAGAGTACGACAGGGGAGCAACTATGGCTACACCTTC. Protein: CSARVRQGSNYGYTF.

This clonotype was detected a few times. The chain employs TRBV9 and TRBJ2-2; D might be TRBD2 (6 bases). Germline CDR1 is SGDLS and CDR2 is YYNGEE. CDR3 size: 11 residues. Trimming removed 9 bases from V and 7 bases from J, with 10 bases in between. The CDR3 loop is CATCGIGELFF. CDR3 bases: TGTGCCACCTGCGGGATCGGGGAGCTGTTTTTT.

This clonotype was recorded a few times. The CDR3 coding sequence is TGCGCCAGCAGTCTACAGGGTTTAGTGAACACTGAAGCTTTCTTT. It is translated as CASSLQGLVNTEAFF. This rearrangement joins TRBV4-1 to TRBJ1-1; D perhaps matches TRBD1 (6 bases). Between the trimmed V and J ends, which lost 6 bases and 0 bases, there was a span of 14 bases. Per germline, CDR1 MGHRA and CDR2 YSYEKL. The length of the CDR3 is 15 residues.

This chain connects TRBV28 to TRBJ1-1; weak D call: TRBD1 (5 bases). CDR1 MDHEN and CDR2 SYDVKM come from the germline V gene. CDR3 length: 12 amino acids. Trimming removed 8 bases at V and 5 bases at J, with 12 bases between. The CDR3 DNA reads as TGTGCCAGCGGCGGGGGGGAGACTGAAGCTTTCTTT. Translating it yields CASGGGETEAFF.

In its sample, this clonotype was seen a few times. This chain joins TRBV29-1 and TRBJ2-5; 7 nucleotides match TRBD2. The V gene end was trimmed by 1 base and the J gene end by 0 bases; junction bases not matched to a gene: 5. Germline V gives CDR1 SQVTM, CDR2 ANQGSEA. This CDR3 has 15 residues. The CDR3 sequence: CSVEGLADYQETQYF. Here the CDR3 DNA reads TGCAGCGTTGAAGGACTAGCTGACTACCAAGAGACCCAGTACTTC.

The V call is TRBV12-3 or TRBV12-4, the J call TRBJ2-5; 8 bases fit TRBD2. The CDR3 covers 15 residues. J gave up 0 bases and V 5 bases, and 5 bases lay outside the gene matches. The CDR3 DNA follows: TGTGCCAGCAGTCCCAGCGGGGGAAACCAAGAGACCCAGTACTTC. Translating gives CASSPSGGNQETQYF.

The rearrangement uses TRBV7-9 and TRBJ2-2; D ambiguous. Germline V CDR1 and CDR2: SEHNR, FQNEAQ (reference sequence). Trimming removed 5 bases at V and 6 bases at J, with 13 bases between. The CDR3 is 14 amino acids. The CDR3 DNA reads TGTGCCAGCAGCGCGGTTATGGTCTCCGGGGAGCTGTTTTTT. This codes for CASSAVMVSGELFF.

This clonotype was found a few times. The rearrangement links TRBV20-1 to TRBJ1-6, with 7 bases matching TRBD1. Per germline, CDR1 DFQATT and CDR2 SNEGSKA (reference sequence). J gave up 0 bases and V 3 bases, and 8 bases lay outside the gene matches. This CDR3 spans 17 amino acids. The CDR3 DNA sequence: TGCAGTGCTAGCCAGACAGGGCCTACCTCCTATAATTCACCCCTCCACTTT. Its translation: CSASQTGPTSYNSPLHF.

The chain is built from TRBV12-3 or TRBV12-4 and TRBJ2-1, with TRBD2 identical over 11 bases. This CDR3 contains 16 residues. The junction had 10 bases not matched to a gene; V was cut back by 6 bases and J by 6 bases. The CDR3 here is CASRFSGGEPFNEQFF. Here the CDR3 DNA reads TGTGCCAGCAGGTTTAGCGGGGGGGAACCCTTCAATGAGCAGTTCTTC.